One sample yielded the 21 T cell receptor beta chains listed below, sequenced in a study of T cells after yellow fever vaccination. TCRdb recomputed calls from the 5' RACE reads with MiXCR, one row per CDR3 protein. The table includes 500,000 to 700,000 distinct CDR3 sequences, under 25% detected once. The sample consisted of PBMCs, taken 15 days after the yellow fever booster vaccination. The receptors shown here come from a man aged 25-45 years who received the YFV17D yellow fever vaccine.

The rearrangement joins TRBV5-1 to TRBJ2-5; perhaps TRBD2 as D (6 bases). Germline assignment: CDR1 SGHRS and CDR2 YFSETQ. V was shortened by 6 bases and J by 4 bases, with 19 bases between the two germline ends. CDR3 length: 15 residues. CDR3 DNA sequence: TGCGCCAGCAACCTCGGAATCGGGAGCGGAGAGACCCAGTACTTC. It is translated as CASNLGIGSGETQYF.

The genes are TRBV11-2 and TRBJ1-2; the D is unclear. Germline CDR1 is SGHAT and CDR2 is FQNNGV. V was shortened by 1 base and J by 3 bases, with 6 bases between the two germline ends. The CDR3 contains 13 residues. The CDR3 region is CASSLAPDYGYTF. The CDR3, as DNA: TGTGCCAGCAGCTTAGCGCCAGACTATGGCTACACCTTC.

There are a few counts of this clonotype. V usage is TRBV18 and J usage is TRBJ2-7; 8 bases line up with TRBD2. J lost 5 bases, V lost 3 bases, and 6 bases had no gene match. This CDR3 has 14 residues. Germline CDR1 and CDR2: KGHSH and LQKENI. The CDR3 nucleotides are TGTGCCAGCTCACCGAGGAGCGGGAGAGACGAGCAGTACTTC. Its translation: CASSPRSGRDEQYF.

The chain is built from TRBV9 and TRBJ2-1; D gene uncertain. Trimming left V 0 bases short and J 4 bases short, with 11 bases between. The CDR3 runs 15 residues. The germline V gene has CDR1 SGDLS and CDR2 YYNGEE. The CDR3 nucleotides read TGTGCCAGCAGCGTAGATGACGGGTTGTACAATGAGCAGTTCTTC. Translated: CASSVDDGLYNEQFF.

The sample holds a few counts of this clonotype. V gene TRBV7-9 combines with J gene TRBJ2-7; tentatively, D is TRBD2 (6 bases). Germline V gene sequence: CDR1 SEHNR, CDR2 FQNEAQ (reference sequence). CDR3 length: 12 residues. Between the trimmed V and J ends, which lost 11 bases and 3 bases, there was a span of 14 bases. The CDR3 sequence is CAGGDSRYEQYF. In nucleotides, the CDR3 is TGTGCCGGCGGGGACTCTCGCTACGAGCAGTACTTC.

The chain has TRBV7-2 and TRBJ2-5, with 8 positions matching TRBD1. CDR3 length: 15 residues. Germline V CDR1 and CDR2: SGHTA, FQGNSA. V shed 5 bases and J 5 bases; nucleotides not matched to a gene: 10. The CDR3, as DNA: TGTGCCAGCAGCCCGTGGACAGGGTCATGGGAGACCCAGTACTTC. Protein product: CASSPWTGSWETQYF.

The rearrangement uses TRBV6-1 and TRBJ2-7; no clear D gene. Trimming left V 9 bases short and J 2 bases short, with 17 bases between. There are 14 residues in the CDR3. Per the germline V gene, CDR1 is MNHNS and CDR2 is SASEGT. CDR3 residues: CARRAVQSPYEQYF. CDR3 bases: TGTGCCAGACGGGCCGTGCAGTCGCCCTACGAGCAGTACTTC.

This clonotype has ten or more counts. The genes are TRBV5-1 and TRBJ2-4; weak D call: TRBD1 (6 bases). CDR3 length equals 14 residues. Germline V gives CDR1 SGHRS, CDR2 YFSETQ. The V and J ends lost 0 bases and 3 bases respectively, with 7 bases between them. CDR3 amino acids: CASSLDRDKNIQYF. The CDR3 nucleotides are TGCGCCAGCAGCTTGGACAGGGACAAAAACATTCAGTACTTC.

This clonotype was seen more than once but under ten times. The chain uses TRBV12-3 or TRBV12-4 and TRBJ2-5, with D perhaps matching TRBD2 (6 bases). The CDR3 spans 13 residues. V lost 7 bases, J lost 3 bases, and 12 bases lay in between. The CDR3 is CASTRTTEETQYF. CDR3 in DNA: TGTGCCAGCACTAGGACTACTGAAGAGACCCAGTACTTC.

A single count supports this clonotype. The J gene is TRBJ2-7, the V gene TRBV30; 7 nucleotides agree with TRBD1. After removal of 3 bases from V and 3 bases from J, the junction contained 11 bases not matched to a gene. This CDR3 has 15 residues. CDR1 and CDR2 (germline): GTSNPN, SVGIG (reference sequence). In DNA form, the CDR3 reads TGTGCCTGGAGGACTCCGGGACAGTCCATCTACGAGCAGTACTTC. Protein sequence: CAWRTPGQSIYEQYF.

This chain uses TRBV4-3 with TRBJ2-3; D not certain. This CDR3 contains 13 residues. Germline V gene data show CDR1 as LGHNA and CDR2 as YSLEER. The V and J ends lost 3 bases and 10 bases respectively, with 14 bases between them. Here the CDR3 reads CASSQEINTSQYF. Written as DNA, the CDR3 is TGCGCCAGCAGCCAGGAAATCAATACCTCGCAGTATTTT.

This clonotype was counted a few times. The chain has TRBV29-1 and TRBJ2-7; D might be TRBD1 or TRBD2, each matching 5 bases. Trimming removed 1 base at V and 6 bases at J, with 7 bases between. The CDR3 spans 11 residues. Looked up from germline, CDR1 is SQVTM and CDR2 is ANQGSEA. Here the CDR3 DNA reads TGCAGCGTTGAAGTGGGGACCGAGCAGTACTTC. Protein: CSVEVGTEQYF.

This clonotype occurred a few times. J is TRBJ2-7 and V is TRBV7-6; D not certain. From germline, CDR1 is SGHVS and CDR2 FNYEAQ. The CDR3 is 14 amino acids. V lost 4 bases, J lost 3 bases, and 13 bases lay in between. The CDR3 sequence is CASSSRAGFYEQYF. DNA for the CDR3: TGTGCCAGCAGCTCCCGGGCTGGGTTCTACGAGCAGTACTTC.

This clonotype was seen only a few times. This chain joins TRBV7-9 and TRBJ2-2; D ambiguous. Germline CDR1 and CDR2: SEHNR and FQNEAQ (reference sequence). Trimming removed 5 bases at V and 6 bases at J, with 10 bases between. CDR3 length: 13 amino acids. The CDR3: CASSHSLSGELFF. The CDR3 DNA is TGTGCCAGCAGCCACTCACTCTCCGGGGAGCTGTTTTTT.

V usage is TRBV7-9 and J usage is TRBJ2-3; D not certain. V was clipped by 10 bases and J by 9 bases, with 14 bases between them. Germline values: CDR1 SEHNR, CDR2 FQNEAQ (reference sequence). This CDR3 comprises 11 residues. In DNA, the CDR3 is TGTGCCATCACTGCTTCCGCCACGCAGTATTTT. This gives the protein CAITASATQYF.

V gene TRBV7-2 combines with J gene TRBJ2-7, with 14 bases aligning to TRBD2. The CDR3 is 15 residues long. V was pared by 5 bases and J by 5 bases, with 5 bases of the junction left unmatched. Germline assignment: CDR1 SGHTA and CDR2 FQGNSA. The CDR3 nucleotides read TGTGCCAGCAGCCCGGGACTAGCGGGGGTAAACGAGCAGTACTTC. It specifies CASSPGLAGVNEQYF. Together with reference TRBV7-2 and TRBJ2-7, the CDR3 gives the full variable domain: GAGVSQSPSNKVTEKGKDVELRCDPISGHTALYWYRQSLGQGLEFLIYFQGNSAPDKSGLPSDRFSAERTGGSVSTLTIQRTQQEDSAVYLCASSPGLAGVNEQYFGPGTRLTVT.

V gene TRBV2 combines with J gene TRBJ2-1; D is uncertain. V was shortened by 6 bases and J by 4 bases, with 16 bases between the two germline ends. Germline assignment: CDR1 SNHLY and CDR2 FYNNEI. CDR3 length equals 15 residues. Here the CDR3 reads CASRRLGGTYNEQFF. The CDR3 nucleotides are TGTGCCAGCAGGCGACTTGGCGGAACGTACAATGAGCAGTTCTTC.

V and J are TRBV12-3 or TRBV12-4 and TRBJ1-6; D unclear. V was clipped by 3 bases and J by 16 bases, with 10 bases between them. This CDR3 region has 11 residues. CDR3 in amino acids: CASSFGLSLHF. DNA of the CDR3: TGTGCCAGCAGTTTTGGCTTGTCACTCCACTTT.

This clonotype was seen only a few times. This chain joins TRBV7-2 and TRBJ2-5; D ambiguous. CDR3 length: 15 residues. Per the germline V gene, CDR1 is SGHTA and CDR2 is FQGNSA. The germline V and J ends were trimmed by 3 bases and 2 bases, with 13 bases remaining between them. CDR3 loop: CASSFMFGPQETQYF. The CDR3 region has the DNA TGTGCCAGCAGCTTCATGTTTGGGCCGCAAGAGACCCAGTACTTC.

The table lists this clonotype with a few counts. The chain employs TRBV12-3 or TRBV12-4 and TRBJ1-1; maybe TRBD1 (6 bases). The CDR3 has 15 residues. Trimming pared 3 bases from V and 3 bases from J, leaving 14 bases between. CDR3 DNA: TGTGCCAGCAGTTTCGGACAGCCCGCCTACACTGAAGCTTTCTTT. Translated: CASSFGQPAYTEAFF.

V is TRBV7-2 and J is TRBJ2-7; D possibly corresponds to TRBD1 (5 bases). This CDR3 comprises 15 residues. From germline, CDR1 is SGHTA and CDR2 FQGNSA. V was clipped by 5 bases and J by 3 bases, with 17 bases between them. CDR3 sequence: CASSLGRSTGYEQYF. The CDR3 coding sequence is TGTGCCAGCAGCCTGGGCCGATCCACAGGCTACGAGCAGTACTTC.